One and the same sample provided the 28 T cell receptor beta chains below, sequenced in a study of metastatic and nonmetastatic thyroid tumors. TCRdb re-called the PCR reads via MiXCR. The top ten hold 22% of the sample, which has about 2,500 clones, under 30% seen once. Each patient went into thyroid surgery without having received any treatment. The material sequenced was adjacent normal tissue. All receptors derive from a male donor with papillary thyroid cancer or a benign thyroid nodule (not recorded which). Some clones in this sample may be carry-over from other donors' samples.

The chain combines TRBV20-1 with TRBJ1-5; unclear D gene. Trimming left V 2 bases short and J 4 bases short, with 6 bases between. Germline V gene data show CDR1 as DFQATT and CDR2 as SNEGSKA (reference sequence). The CDR3 is 12 amino acids. CDR3 amino acids: CSARSRNQPQHF. The CDR3, as DNA: TGCAGTGCTAGATCCAGGAATCAGCCCCAGCATTTT.

This clone was seen more than once but under ten times. The CDR3 is CASAGRSYNEQFF. The CDR3 DNA sequence: TGTGCCAGCGCGGGACGTAGCTACAATGAGCAGTTCTTC. This rearrangement joins TRBV28 to TRBJ2-1, with a possible D match to TRBD2 (6 bases). This CDR3 spans 13 amino acids. V dropped 8 bases and J dropped 3 bases, with 11 bases sitting between them. Per germline, CDR1 MDHEN and CDR2 SYDVKM.

This chain connects TRBV19 to TRBJ2-1; TRBD2 matches at 12 bases. CDR1 and CDR2 from the germline V gene are LNHDA and SQIVND (reference sequence). Trimming removed 0 bases from V and 4 bases from J; junction bases left unmatched: 1. CDR3 length equals 16 residues. The CDR3 sequence: CASSIELAGGYNEQFF. The CDR3 DNA follows: TGTGCCAGTAGTATAGAACTAGCGGGGGGATACAATGAGCAGTTCTTC. Based on the CDR3 plus reference TRBV19 and TRBJ2-1, the full variable domain is DGGITQSPKYLFRKEGQNVTLSCEQNLNHDAMYWYRQDPGQGLRLIYYSQIVNDFQKGDIAEGYSVSREKKESFPLTVTSAQKNPTAFYLCASSIELAGGYNEQFFGPGTRLTVL.

This clone is categorized as hyperexpanded (1% or more). J is TRBJ1-1 and V is TRBV6-1, with D uncertain. The CDR3 totals 12 residues. The germline V gene encodes CDR1 MNHNS and CDR2 SASEGT. V lost 6 bases, J lost 7 bases, and 12 bases lay in between. CDR3 nucleotide sequence: TGTGCCAGCAGGATGGACCGCCTTGAAGCTTTCTTT. It translates to CASRMDRLEAFF.

This clone rates as medium-sized. The chain couples TRBV7-8 to TRBJ2-1, with 8 bases fitting TRBD2. Germline V lookup: CDR1 SGHVS, CDR2 FQNEAQ. Trimming cost V 5 bases and J 5 bases; bases outside gene matches: 8. The CDR3 length is 15 residues. CDR3 sequence: CASSRGGADDNEQFF. CDR3 sequence (DNA): TGTGCCAGCAGCCGGGGGGGAGCGGACGACAATGAGCAGTTCTTC.

The J gene is TRBJ1-2, the V gene TRBV28; TRBD1 matches 7 bases. The length of the CDR3 is 14 residues. Germline trimming cut 6 bases from V and 4 bases from J; bases unmatched to any gene: 8. Germline CDR1 is MDHEN and CDR2 is SYDVKM. CDR3 protein: CASRRTGDPYGYTF. CDR3 coding DNA: TGTGCCAGCAGACGAACAGGGGACCCCTATGGCTACACCTTC.

This clone was seen a handful of times. An end of the junction does not agree with germline; a read error may underlie this. The chain carries TRBV6-2 or TRBV6-3 and TRBJ2-7, with 12 bases aligning to TRBD2. Germline-derived CDR1 and CDR2 are MNHEY and SVGEGT. The CDR3 spans 14 residues. DNA of the CDR3: TGTGCCAGCCTTTCTAGCGGGAGGGCCGGCGAACAGTGCTTC. This encodes CASLSSGRAGEQCF.

By sample fraction, this clone is large. The chain links TRBV6-1 to TRBJ1-1; D is unresolved. Per the germline V gene, CDR1 is MNHNS and CDR2 is SASEGT. Trimming stripped 6 bases from V and 7 bases from J, with 12 bases between. The CDR3 covers 12 residues. CDR3 nucleotides: TGTGCCAGCAGGATGGACCGCTTTGAAGCTTTCTTT. As protein: CASRMDRFEAFF.

This clone occurred once. The chain joins TRBV20-1 to TRBJ2-1; 12 bases agree with TRBD2. This CDR3 spans 17 amino acids. Germline trimming cut 7 bases from V and 4 bases from J; bases unmatched to any gene: 14. The germline V gene encodes CDR1 DFQATT and CDR2 SNEGSKA (reference sequence). The DNA of the CDR3 is TGCAGTGTCACGGGGACTAGCGGGCTGACTGGGTACAATGAGCAGTTCTTC. This sequence encodes CSVTGTSGLTGYNEQFF.

This clone is medium-sized (0.01 to 0.1%) within its sample. The rearrangement links TRBV9 to TRBJ2-1, with 7 nucleotides matching TRBD2. This CDR3 has 15 residues. Germline V lookup: CDR1 SGDLS, CDR2 YYNGEE. V was pared by 5 bases and J by 7 bases, with 12 bases of the junction left unmatched. The DNA of the CDR3 is TGTGCCAGCAGTGCTAGCGGCTACTACAGGAATGAGCAGTTCTTC. Protein sequence: CASSASGYYRNEQFF.

This clone has only a few counts. This chain joins TRBV6-1 and TRBJ1-1, with D possibly being TRBD1 (5 bases). Germline-derived CDR1 and CDR2 are MNHNS and SASEGT. Between the trimmed V and J ends, which lost 8 bases and 5 bases, there was a span of 18 bases. The CDR3 loop spans 14 amino acids. CDR3 amino acids: CASGGDGWKTEAFF. The CDR3 DNA reads TGTGCCAGCGGGGGGGATGGGTGGAAGACTGAAGCTTTCTTT.

This sequence joins TRBV6-1 and TRBJ2-1; D is ambiguous. V shed 4 bases and J shed 6 bases, with 19 bases lying between them. Germline V gene lookup returns CDR1 MNHNS and CDR2 SASEGT. This CDR3 has 16 residues. The chain's CDR3 is CASSAQLAAIANEQFF. The CDR3 nucleotides read TGTGCCAGCAGTGCACAACTGGCTGCAATTGCCAATGAGCAGTTCTTC.

Within the sample, this clone is large. This chain uses TRBV20-1 with TRBJ2-2, with D perhaps TRBD1 (5 bases). Germline assignment: CDR1 DFQATT and CDR2 SNEGSKA (reference sequence). The CDR3 is 16 residues long. The V end lost 0 bases, the J end lost 2 bases, and 13 bases lay between the germline ends. CDR3 region: CSARDLTDPNTGELFF. The CDR3 DNA follows: TGCAGTGCTAGAGATCTGACAGATCCCAACACCGGGGAGCTGTTTTTT.

Within the sample, this clone is large. The chain employs TRBV5-1 and TRBJ2-6, with unresolved D. Trimming shortened V by 2 bases and J by 1 base, and 4 bases separated the two germline ends. CDR1 is SGHRS and CDR2 is YFSETQ in the germline V gene. The CDR3 spans 14 residues. The CDR3 sequence is CASSFGSGANVLTF. In DNA, the CDR3 is TGCGCCAGCAGCTTTGGTTCTGGGGCCAACGTCCTGACTTTC.

In the case of this clone: A junction boundary mismatches the germline segment, possibly from a read error. V usage is TRBV27 and J usage is TRBJ2-7, with D perhaps assigned TRBD1 or TRBD2 (5 bases each). This CDR3 is 14 amino acids long. The germline V gene encodes CDR1 MNHEY and CDR2 SMNVEV (reference sequence). CDR3 loop: CASSFIGTPYEQYF. In nucleotides, the CDR3 is TGTGCCAGCAGTTTTATAGGGACCCCCTACGAACAGTACTTC.

This clone is termed large. The V call is TRBV12-3 or TRBV12-4, the J call TRBJ2-2; TRBD2 might be the D (6 bases). The CDR3 is made up of 13 amino acids. V was shortened by 8 bases and J by 6 bases, with 13 bases between the two germline ends. The CDR3 coding sequence is TGTGCCAGCGTCGGGGGTTGGGCCGGGGAGCTGTTTTTT. It encodes CASVGGWAGELFF.

The table lists this clone with many counts. This may arise from a read error, as a much more abundant clone is one base away. The gene calls are TRBV20-1 and TRBJ1-1; weak D call: TRBD1 (5 bases). Germline CDR1 is DFQATT and CDR2 is SNEGSKA (reference sequence). V shed 2 bases and J shed 3 bases, with 13 bases lying between them. This CDR3 has 14 residues. DNA for the CDR3: TGCAGTGCTAGACGGGGGTATCTCCACACTGAAGCTTTCTTT. It encodes CSARRGYLHTEAFF.

The chain has TRBV5-1 and TRBJ2-7; 7 bases match TRBD1. Germline CDR1 and CDR2: SGHRS and YFSETQ. This CDR3 is 15 amino acids long. The trim removed 4 bases at V and 0 bases at J, leaving 7 bases unmatched. The CDR3 DNA is TGCGCCAGCAGCGCCAGACAGGGAAACTCCTACGAGCAGTACTTC. Translating gives CASSARQGNSYEQYF.

The chain uses TRBV9 and TRBJ1-1, with D perhaps TRBD1 (5 bases). The V end lost 0 bases, the J end lost 0 bases, and 9 bases lay between the germline ends. The CDR3 is 15 amino acids. The germline V gene has CDR1 SGDLS and CDR2 YYNGEE. This CDR3 is CASSVGRGVNTEAFF. DNA for the CDR3: TGTGCCAGCAGCGTAGGAAGAGGGGTGAACACTGAAGCTTTCTTT. Full variable domain (remainder filled in from reference TRBV9 and TRBJ1-1): DSGVTQTPKHLITATGQRVTLRCSPRSGDLSVYWYQQSLDQGLQFLIQYYNGEERAKGNILERFSAQQFPDLHSELNLSSLELGDSALYFCASSVGRGVNTEAFFGQGTRLTVV.

The chain couples TRBV28 to TRBJ2-3; 7 bases are a match to TRBD2. Germline V gives CDR1 MDHEN, CDR2 SYDVKM. This CDR3 has 20 residues. V lost 4 bases and J lost 6; bases outside the gene matches: 25. Here the CDR3 reads CASSSPKGAGRGAVVDTQYF. The CDR3 bases are TGTGCCAGCAGTTCCCCCAAAGGAGCGGGGAGAGGGGCAGTCGTGGATACGCAGTATTTT.

This chain connects TRBV5-1 to TRBJ2-2, with D unclear. The CDR3 spans 14 residues. Between the trimmed V and J ends, which lost 3 bases and 3 bases, there was a span of 9 bases. Germline V lookup: CDR1 SGHRS, CDR2 YFSETQ. CDR3 nucleotide sequence: TGCGCCAGCAGCTCTTCGGGCCACACCGGGGAGCTGTTTTTT. It is translated as CASSSSGHTGELFF.

This clone is large. This chain connects TRBV6-2 or TRBV6-3 to TRBJ2-3, with D tentatively TRBD2 (5 bases). Trimming shortened V by 2 bases and J by 5 bases, and 14 bases separated the two germline ends. The CDR3 consists of 15 residues. Germline V gives CDR1 MNHEY, CDR2 SVGEGT. The CDR3 region has the DNA TGTGCCAGCAGTTACGGTGGGAGAGAGGTAGATACGCAGTATTTT. This sequence encodes CASSYGGREVDTQYF.

The table lists this clone with a count of one. This chain links TRBV9 with TRBJ2-3; D assignment may be TRBD1 or TRBD2 (5 bases each). The CDR3 length is 15 residues. V lost 5 bases to trimming and J lost 4 bases, with 17 bases between them. CDR1 and CDR2 (germline): SGDLS, YYNGEE. This chain's CDR3 is CASSGARGSADTQYF. The DNA of the CDR3 is TGTGCCAGCAGTGGGGCTAGAGGGAGCGCAGATACGCAGTATTTT.

V is TRBV18 and J is TRBJ2-7; 9 positions match TRBD2. This CDR3 comprises 16 residues. In germline, CDR1 is KGHSH, CDR2 LQKENI. Losses at the gene ends were 2 bases for V and 0 bases for J; bases not matched to a gene: 5. This CDR3 reads CASSPSAGGGSYEQYF. The CDR3 DNA follows: TGTGCCAGCTCACCAAGTGCGGGAGGGGGCTCCTACGAGCAGTACTTC.

In this sample, this clone is medium-sized. This chain uses TRBV28 with TRBJ2-1; D is uncertain. Per the germline V gene, CDR1 is MDHEN and CDR2 is SYDVKM. The CDR3 covers 13 residues. V was pared by 0 bases and J by 8 bases, with 8 bases between. The CDR3 protein is CASSLWASDEQFF. The CDR3 coding sequence is TGTGCCAGCAGTTTATGGGCTTCCGATGAGCAGTTCTTC. Full variable domain (missing parts from reference TRBV28 and TRBJ2-1): DVKVTQSSRYLVKRTGEKVFLECVQDMDHENMFWYRQDPGLGLRLIYFSYDVKMKEKGDIPEGYSVSREKKERFSLILESASTNQTSMYLCASSLWASDEQFFGPGTRLTVL.

V gene TRBV6-2 or TRBV6-3 combines with J gene TRBJ2-1, with 12 bases aligning to TRBD2. In germline, CDR1 is MNHEY, CDR2 SVGEGT. The CDR3 covers 16 residues. J was trimmed by 0 bases and V by 8 bases; bases with no gene match: 5. The CDR3 region has the DNA TGTGCCAGCCGTTCTAGCGGGAGGGCCTCCTACAATGAGCAGTTCTTC. Amino acid sequence: CASRSSGRASYNEQFF.

In this sample, this clone is large (0.1 to 1%). This chain connects TRBV24-1 to TRBJ2-3, with 10 bases identical to TRBD1. After removal of 7 bases from V and 6 bases from J, the junction contained 6 bases not matched to a gene. The CDR3 extends over 14 amino acids. The germline V gene has CDR1 KGHDR and CDR2 SFDVKD. CDR3 sequence reads: CATSRDRGTDTQYF. CDR3 sequence (DNA): TGTGCCACCAGCCGGGACAGGGGTACTGATACGCAGTATTTT.

This chain connects TRBV19 to TRBJ2-1; 12 bases fit TRBD2. This CDR3 spans 17 amino acids. After removal of 1 base from V and 6 bases from J, the junction contained 7 bases not matched to a gene. Germline CDR1 and CDR2: LNHDA and SQIVND (reference sequence). The CDR3 nucleotides read TGTGCCAGTAGTATAGTACTAGCGGGAGGAAAGGGCAATGAGCAGTTCTTC. This translates into CASSIVLAGGKGNEQFF.